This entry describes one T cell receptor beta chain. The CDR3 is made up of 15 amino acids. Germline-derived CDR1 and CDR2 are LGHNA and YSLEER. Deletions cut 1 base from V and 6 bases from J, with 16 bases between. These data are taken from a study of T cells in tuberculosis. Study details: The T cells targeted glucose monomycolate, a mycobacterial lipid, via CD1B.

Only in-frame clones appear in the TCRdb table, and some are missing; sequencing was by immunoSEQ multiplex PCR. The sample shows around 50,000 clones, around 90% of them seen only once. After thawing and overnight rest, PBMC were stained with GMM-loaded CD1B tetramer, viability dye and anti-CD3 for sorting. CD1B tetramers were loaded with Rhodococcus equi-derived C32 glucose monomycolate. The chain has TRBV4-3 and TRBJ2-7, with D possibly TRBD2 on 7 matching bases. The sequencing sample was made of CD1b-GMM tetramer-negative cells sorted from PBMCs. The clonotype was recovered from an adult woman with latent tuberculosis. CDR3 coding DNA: TGCGCCAGCAGCCAAGCCCAAGGGGGGGGATCCGAGCAGTACTTC. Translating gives CASSQAQGGGSEQYF.